These T cell receptor beta chains were read from a single sample in a study of blood T cells in healthy people across ages. TCRdb recomputed calls from the 5' RACE reads with MiXCR, one row per CDR3 protein. Of over 500,000 distinct CDR3 sequences in the sample, 45% to 60% were seen once. Sequencing input: blood. These receptors came from an elderly woman in good health. Both conserved end residues are part of each CDR3. The D gene is left open where the match is weak. Some rows mark clone size as missing; the rest say once, few, many or name a class of expanded clone.

>TRBV12-5|few|TRBJ2-1|-|12
TGTGCTAGTGGTTTAGGGCAGAATGAGCAGTTCTTC
CASGLGQNEQFF
>TRBV5-1|many|TRBJ2-5|-|14
TGCGCCAGCAGCTTCACGGTCCACAAAGAGACCCAGTACTTC
CASSFTVHKETQYF
>TRBV7-3|-|TRBJ1-5|-|16
TGTGCCAGCAGGTCCGAGGGTACGGTAGACAATCAGCCCCAGCATTTT
CASRSEGTVDNQPQHF
>TRBV15|once|TRBJ2-5|TRBD2|15
TGTGCCACCAGCAGAGTAGCGGGGGGTCCAGAGACCCAGTACTTC
CATSRVAGGPETQYF
>TRBV7-7|few|TRBJ2-3|TRBD2|15
TGTGCTAGCAGTCAGCGGGGGGTCGGCACAGATACGCAGTATTTT
CASSQRGVGTDTQYF
>TRBV12-3/TRBV12-4|-|TRBJ1-4|-|15
TGTGCCAGCAGACCGCCCGGGGGCGGTAATGAAAAACTGTTTTTT
CASRPPGGGNEKLFF
>TRBV2|-|TRBJ2-1|TRBD1|15
TGTGCCAGCAGTGTGGACAGGGGATCCGTCGATGAGCAGTTCTTC
CASSVDRGSVDEQFF
>TRBV29-1|-|TRBJ1-4|-|11
TGCAGCGTTTTGGACAGTGAAAAACTGTTTTTT
CSVLDSEKLFF
>TRBV6-6|once|TRBJ2-1|TRBD2|16
TGTGCCAGCAGTTATCTAGCGGGAGTTAGCGACAATGAGCAGTTCTTC
CASSYLAGVSDNEQFF
>TRBV18|-|TRBJ2-7|-|13
TGTGCCAGCTCACCAGGATCGGGGTACGAGCAGTACTTC
CASSPGSGYEQYF
>TRBV5-1|-|TRBJ2-3|-|14
TGCGCCAGCAGCTTGGATACAAGCGCAGATACGCAGTATTTT
CASSLDTSADTQYF
>TRBV20-1|many|TRBJ1-6|-|15
TGCAGTGCTAGAGTCTCCGCAGGGGACATGGCACCCCTCCACTTT
CSARVSAGDMAPLHF
>TRBV20-1|few|TRBJ2-1|TRBD2|12
TGCAGTGCTATAGCGGGAGTATCTGAGCAGTTCTTC
CSAIAGVSEQFF
>TRBV29-1|few|TRBJ2-7|TRBD1|16
TGCAGCGCCGTGACAGGGGGCCGCGGGAGAGCCAATGAGCAGTACTTC
CSAVTGGRGRANEQYF
>TRBV20-1|-|TRBJ2-3|-|15
TGCAGTGCTAGAGAGGAAGGTCTGGGCACAGATACGCAGTATTTT
CSAREEGLGTDTQYF
>TRBV27|-|TRBJ1-1|-|12
TGTGCCAGCAGTGGGGTGGACACTGAAGCTTTCTTT
CASSGVDTEAFF
>TRBV9|-|TRBJ1-1|-|13
TGTGCCAGCAGCGTAGACATGGCGACGGAAGCTTTCTTT
CASSVDMATEAFF
>TRBV5-1|many|TRBJ2-3|-|16
TGCGCCAGCAGATACAGGGAAGTAGGGGACACAGATACGCAGTATTTT
CASRYREVGDTDTQYF
>TRBV20-1|-|TRBJ2-3|-|11
TGCAGTGCTACGCTGGTAGATACGCAGTATTTT
CSATLVDTQYF
>TRBV30|many|TRBJ2-3|-|14
TGTGCCTGGAGGGATACAGGGAGCACAGATACGCAGTATTTT
CAWRDTGSTDTQYF
>TRBV6-6|-|TRBJ2-3|-|14
TGTGCCAGCAGTCCGGACTTACTCCCAGATACGCAGTATTTT
CASSPDLLPDTQYF
>TRBV5-1|many|TRBJ2-1|-|14
TGCGCCAGCAGCCCGGGCCTCTCCTACAATGAGCAGTTCTTC
CASSPGLSYNEQFF
>TRBV20-1|many|TRBJ2-1|-|10
TGCAGTGCTGGTTTAATTGAGCAGTTCTTC
CSAGLIEQFF
>TRBV6-6|few|TRBJ1-5|-|13
TGTGCCAGCAGTGGCCGGGGGGATCAGCCCCAGCATTTT
CASSGRGDQPQHF
>TRBV25-1|-|TRBJ2-1|-|16
TGTGCCAGCAGTGAATTGGCCGGAGGCGGTAGCGATGAGCAGTTCTTC
CASSELAGGGSDEQFF
>TRBV18|few|TRBJ2-5|TRBD2|16
TGTGCCAGCTCACCTGGGACTAGCGGTTACCAAGAGACCCAGTACTTC
CASSPGTSGYQETQYF
>TRBV5-1|many|TRBJ1-1|TRBD1|14
TGCGCCAGCAGCATGGGGACAGGGAATACTGAAGCTTTCTTT
CASSMGTGNTEAFF
>TRBV6-6|many|TRBJ2-3|TRBD1|17
TGTGCCAGCAGGCCTCCGACCAACAGGGGGCGAGGAGATACGCAGTATTTT
CASRPPTNRGRGDTQYF
>TRBV28|-|TRBJ2-1|-|11
TGTGCCAGCAGTTTCATAGTGGAGCAGTTCTTC
CASSFIVEQFF
>TRBV18|-|TRBJ2-6|-|12
TGTGCCAGCAAGACTGGGGCCAACGTCCTGACTTTC
CASKTGANVLTF
>TRBV7-9|many|TRBJ2-4|-|13
TGTGCCAGCGAGACCGGGACGGGTGGCATTCAGTACTTC
CASETGTGGIQYF
>TRBV3-1|-|TRBJ1-4|-|13
TGTGCCAGCAGCCAAGGGCCCCAGCAAAAACTGTTTTTT
CASSQGPQQKLFF
>TRBV27|-|TRBJ2-7|TRBD1|14
TGTGCCAGCAGGCCGGGACAGGGGCAATACGAGCAGTACTTC
CASRPGQGQYEQYF
>TRBV5-5|many|TRBJ2-1|TRBD1|15
TGTGCCAGCAGCTCACAGGGGGCTCCCTACAATGAGCAGTTCTTC
CASSSQGAPYNEQFF
>TRBV3-1|-|TRBJ1-4|TRBD1|11
TGTGCCAGCCGAGGACAGGGAAAACTGTTTTTT
CASRGQGKLFF
>TRBV5-4|many|TRBJ2-3|-|12
TGTGCCAGCAGCAGAGACGGGGATACGCAGTATTTT
CASSRDGDTQYF
>TRBV7-2|-|TRBJ2-5|TRBD1|14
TGTGCCAGCAGCCCAACCCGGACAGGGGAGACCCAGTACTTC
CASSPTRTGETQYF